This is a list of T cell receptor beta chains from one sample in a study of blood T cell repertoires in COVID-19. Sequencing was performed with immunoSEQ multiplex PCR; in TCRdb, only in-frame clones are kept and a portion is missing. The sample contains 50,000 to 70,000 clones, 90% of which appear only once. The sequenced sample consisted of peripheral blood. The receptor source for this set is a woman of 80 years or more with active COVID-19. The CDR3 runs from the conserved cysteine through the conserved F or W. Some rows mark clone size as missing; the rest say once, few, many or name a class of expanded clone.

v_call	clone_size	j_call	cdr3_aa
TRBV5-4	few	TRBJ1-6	CASSLDADSPLHF
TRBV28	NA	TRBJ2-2	CASNEPNTGELFF
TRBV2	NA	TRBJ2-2	CASTLGTSGNTGELFF
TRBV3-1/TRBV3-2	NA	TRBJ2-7	CASSQQDYEQYF
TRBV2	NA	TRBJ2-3	CASSGTGGATNTDTQYF
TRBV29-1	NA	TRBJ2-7	CSAEGQTRSEQYF
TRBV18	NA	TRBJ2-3	CASSPLEADTQYF
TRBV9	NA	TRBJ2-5	CASSPGGGDTETQYF
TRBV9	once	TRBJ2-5	CASSVTKGGETQYF
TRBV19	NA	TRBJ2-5	CASSPGLDFQETQYF